This T cell receptor beta chain was identified during a study of metastatic and nonmetastatic thyroid tumors. Overall study context: Samples came from malignant and benign thyroid patients, and repertoires were compared across blood and tumor or nodule tissue.

Thyroid surgery took place with no prior treatment in any patient. In the original workflow: CDR3 differences across clinicopathological groups were used to build a distant-metastasis classifier for papillary thyroid cancer. TCRdb re-analyzed the PCR reads using MiXCR. It is TCRdb's table, rather than the study itself, that gives the V and J calls and clone size. This sample has about 69,000 clones, with approximately 15% found just once. General study results and limits: In blood and tumor, TCR beta diversity was reportedly significantly higher in malignant thyroid tumors than in benign nodules.

The CDR3 has 16 amino acids. Germline V gene lookup returns CDR1 WNHNN and CDR2 SYGVQD (reference sequence). Between the trimmed V and J ends, which lost 5 bases and 0 bases, there was a span of 15 bases. There are many counts of this clone. Its target is unknown. The receptor was isolated from a male donor with papillary thyroid cancer or a benign thyroid nodule (not recorded which). Some clones in this sample may be carry-over from other donors' samples. The sample taken for sequencing was blood. The chain joins TRBV10-1 to TRBJ2-3; tentatively, D is TRBD1 (5 bases). The CDR3 sequence: CASSPRQPRSTDTQYF. CDR3 nucleotides: TGCGCCAGCAGTCCTCGACAGCCAAGAAGCACAGATACGCAGTATTTT.